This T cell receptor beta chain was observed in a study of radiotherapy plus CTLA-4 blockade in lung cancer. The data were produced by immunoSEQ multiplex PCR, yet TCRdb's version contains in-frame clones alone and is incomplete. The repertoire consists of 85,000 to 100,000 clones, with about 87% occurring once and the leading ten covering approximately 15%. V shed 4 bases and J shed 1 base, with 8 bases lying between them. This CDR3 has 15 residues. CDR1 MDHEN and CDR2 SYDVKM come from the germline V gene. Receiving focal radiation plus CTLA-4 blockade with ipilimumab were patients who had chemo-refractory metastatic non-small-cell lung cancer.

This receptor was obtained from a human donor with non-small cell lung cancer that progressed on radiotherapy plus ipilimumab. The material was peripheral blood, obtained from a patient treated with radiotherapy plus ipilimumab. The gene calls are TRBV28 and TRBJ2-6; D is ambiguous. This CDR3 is CASSSLGSGANVLTF. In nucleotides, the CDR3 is TGTGCCAGCAGTTCCCTCGGGTCTGGGGCCAACGTCCTGACTTTC.